These 16 T cell receptor beta chains were all obtained from the same sample, sequenced in a study of cytomegalovirus exposure and HLA in healthy donors. This table comes from immunoSEQ multiplex PCR, and its TCRdb copy is limited to in-frame clones, with some not included. The profile shows roughly 230,000 clones, less than 95% of them singletons. The source material was PBMCs. These TCRs come from a woman in her twenties or thirties in good health and CMV-seronegative.

The rearrangement uses TRBV6-1 and TRBJ2-3, with TRBD1 matching 9 bases. V lost 6 bases to trimming and J lost 4 bases; unmatched junction nucleotides: 8. CDR3 size: 15 residues. Per germline, CDR1 MNHNS and CDR2 SASEGT. Here the CDR3 DNA reads TGTGCCAGCAGGCGGGGACAGGGTGGTTCAGATACGCAGTATTTT. Protein: CASRRGQGGSDTQYF.

This clone was recorded only once. V is TRBV2 and J is TRBJ2-2; weak D call: TRBD1 (6 bases). This CDR3 has 16 amino acids. From germline, CDR1 is SNHLY and CDR2 FYNNEI. V was pared by 6 bases and J by 5 bases, with 19 bases between. The DNA of the CDR3 is TGTGCCAGCAGGGGTTTACAGGGAACCGGAACCGGGGAGCTGTTTTTT. Translation: CASRGLQGTGTGELFF.

The chain links TRBV15 to TRBJ1-3; no reliable D call. Trimming removed 4 bases from V and 2 bases from J, with 12 bases in between. Germline V gene data show CDR1 as LNHNV and CDR2 as YYDKDF (reference sequence). The CDR3 consists of 15 residues. The chain's CDR3 is CATSTGLQPGNTIYF. The CDR3 nucleotides are TGTGCCACCAGCACCGGACTCCAACCTGGAAACACCATATATTTT.

The chain is built from TRBV6-6 and TRBJ1-2, with 7 positions matching TRBD1. CDR3 length: 14 residues. Germline V CDR1 and CDR2: MNHNY, SVGAGI (reference sequence). The trim removed 7 bases at V and 4 bases at J, leaving 9 bases unmatched. DNA for the CDR3: TGTGCCAGCATCTCCGCGGGACAGTTCTATGGCTACACCTTC. Translating it yields CASISAGQFYGYTF.

The chain combines TRBV27 with TRBJ2-7; 8 nucleotides align to TRBD1. CDR3 size: 14 residues. Unmatched junction bases numbered 6, after V lost 5 bases and J lost 3 bases. The germline V gene encodes CDR1 MNHEY and CDR2 SMNVEV (reference sequence). CDR3 in amino acids: CASSPGTGYYEQYF. CDR3 bases: TGTGCCAGCAGTCCCGGGACAGGATACTACGAGCAGTACTTC.

The rearrangement joins TRBV23-1 to TRBJ1-4; D call uncertain. TRBV23-1 is an ORF, with its function uncertain. V was cut by 3 bases and J by 5 bases, with 25 bases left in between. This CDR3 comprises 19 residues. CDR3 coding DNA: TGCGCCAGCAGTCACAAATACGCACAGCCTAATGAGATGAATGAAAAACTGTTTTTT. As protein: CASSHKYAQPNEMNEKLFF.

The chain uses TRBV28 and TRBJ1-4; 7 nucleotides match TRBD1. Germline V lookup: CDR1 MDHEN, CDR2 SYDVKM. J gave up 8 bases and V 3 bases, and 6 bases lay outside the gene matches. This CDR3 is 14 amino acids long. The CDR3, as DNA: TGTGCCAGCAGTTTCCCAGGGGGAAACGAAAAACTGTTTTTT. Translation: CASSFPGGNEKLFF.

This clone was seen only once. The chain is built from TRBV27 and TRBJ2-7, with 8 bases that match TRBD1. Germline assignment: CDR1 MNHEY and CDR2 SMNVEV (reference sequence). The CDR3 extends over 15 amino acids. V dropped 6 bases and J dropped 4; count of bases not matched to a gene: 11. Here the CDR3 reads CASRLGAGGVYEQYF. The CDR3 nucleotides read TGTGCCAGCAGGCTTGGGGCAGGGGGCGTTTACGAGCAGTACTTC.

V and J are TRBV15 and TRBJ2-1; no firm D call. The germline V gene has CDR1 LNHNV and CDR2 YYDKDF (reference sequence). V was pared by 6 bases and J by 6 bases, with 6 bases between. The CDR3 runs to 11 residues. The CDR3, as DNA: TGTGCCACCAGTCGCCTCAATGAGCAGTTCTTC. Its protein is CATSRLNEQFF.

The gene calls are TRBV7-7 and TRBJ2-3; 8 nucleotides match TRBD2. The CDR3 totals 15 residues. Germline values: CDR1 SSHAT, CDR2 FNYEAQ (reference sequence). The V gene end was trimmed by 5 bases and the J gene end by 4 bases; junction bases not matched to a gene: 8. The CDR3 reads CASSQGPSGSDTQYF. For the CDR3, the DNA is TGTGCCAGCAGCCAGGGGCCTAGCGGGTCAGATACGCAGTATTTT.

The chain recombines TRBV10-3 with TRBJ2-2; D unclear. The length of the CDR3 is 16 residues. CDR1 is ENHRY and CDR2 is SYGVKD in the germline V gene. Trimming took off 0 bases at V and 3 bases at J, with 11 bases between the two ends. CDR3 bases: TGTGCCATCAGTGAGTCGCTGGAAACACACACCGGGGAGCTGTTTTTT. Amino acids: CAISESLETHTGELFF.

This chain's CDR3 is CASSQPPPGAYEQYF. In DNA, the CDR3 is TGTGCCAGCAGTCAACCCCCCCCGGGGGCCTACGAGCAGTACTTC. The chain combines TRBV2 with TRBJ2-7; possible D gene TRBD2, 6 bases. Trimming removed 5 bases from V and 2 bases from J, with 16 bases in between. The germline V gene encodes CDR1 SNHLY and CDR2 FYNNEI. The CDR3 extends over 15 amino acids.

This chain connects TRBV11-3 to TRBJ2-2; 9 positions agree with TRBD2. CDR3 length: 14 residues. Germline V lookup: CDR1 SGHNT, CDR2 YENEEA. Germline trimming cut 4 bases from V and 9 bases from J; bases unmatched to any gene: 6. The CDR3 nucleotides are TGTGCCAGCAGCTCGGGACTAGCTATCCGGGAGCTGTTTTTT. It codes for CASSSGLAIRELFF.

CDR3 coding DNA: TGTGCCAGCAGCCCAATGACATCCCTCTACGAGCAGTACTTC. Its translation is CASSPMTSLYEQYF. The chain uses TRBV6-5 and TRBJ2-7, with no clear D. CDR1 is MNHEY, CDR2 SVGAGI, per germline. This CDR3 contains 14 residues. V was clipped by 6 bases and J by 3 bases, with 15 bases between them.

The gene calls are TRBV6-6 and TRBJ2-7; 10 positions agree with TRBD1. Germline V gene sequence: CDR1 MNHNY, CDR2 SVGAGI (reference sequence). Losses at the gene ends were 6 bases for V and 3 bases for J; bases not matched to a gene: 5. The CDR3 has 14 residues. The CDR3, as DNA: TGTGCCAGCAGGGCGGGACAGGGGAACTACGAGCAGTACTTC. Translated: CASRAGQGNYEQYF.

This rearrangement joins TRBV30 to TRBJ1-3; D might be TRBD1 (6 bases). The CDR3 loop spans 13 amino acids. The V end was cut by 1 base, the J end by 2 bases, with 6 bases between. Germline CDR1 and CDR2: GTSNPN and SVGIG (reference sequence). Here the CDR3 DNA reads TGTGCCTGGAGTGGGACAGCTGGAAACACCATATATTTT. It translates to CAWSGTAGNTIYF.